The T cell receptor beta chain under discussion was sequenced for a study of OX40 agonist ivuxolimab in advanced cancers. No patient had autoimmune disease or received systemic immunosuppression. Study results and caveats: Nonresponders, in some cases, also had low normalized T-cell clonal expansion. Expanded clones were, on average, more numerous among CD8+ T cells than CD4+. Determination of antigen specificity was not performed for the expanded peripheral T cells.

The germline V and J ends were trimmed by 2 bases and 11 bases, with 18 bases remaining between them. Germline loops: CDR1 GTSNPN, CDR2 SVGIG (reference sequence). This CDR3 region has 13 residues. As for this clone: Its target is unknown.

Sequencing used immunoSEQ multiplex PCR; TCRdb keeps in-frame clones, though not all of them. Of 20,000 to 25,000 clones in the sample, around three quarters were seen once. This receptor was obtained from an adult with an advanced solid tumor such as melanoma, head and neck, liver or kidney cancer. The material was CD4+ or CD8+ T cells sorted from blood, obtained in a trial of the OX40 agonist ivuxolimab. This chain uses TRBV30 with TRBJ1-2; D gene ambiguous. In DNA, the CDR3 is TGTGCCTGGAGTCGAGTTCGTGGTAGGGATTACACCTTC. Its protein is CAWSRVRGRDYTF.